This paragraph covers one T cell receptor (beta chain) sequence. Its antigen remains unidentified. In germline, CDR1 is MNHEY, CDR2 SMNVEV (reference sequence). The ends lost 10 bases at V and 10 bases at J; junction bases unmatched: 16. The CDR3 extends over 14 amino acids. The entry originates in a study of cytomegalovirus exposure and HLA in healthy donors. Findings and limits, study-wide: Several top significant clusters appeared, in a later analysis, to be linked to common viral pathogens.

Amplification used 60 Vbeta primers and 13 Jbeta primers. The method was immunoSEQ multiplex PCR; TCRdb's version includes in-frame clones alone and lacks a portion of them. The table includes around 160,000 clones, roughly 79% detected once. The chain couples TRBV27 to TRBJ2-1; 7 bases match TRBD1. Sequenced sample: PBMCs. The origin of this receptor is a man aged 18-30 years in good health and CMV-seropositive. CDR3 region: CATALAGGLGEQFF. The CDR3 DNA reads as TGTGCCACCGCTCTTGCAGGGGGATTAGGCGAGCAGTTCTTC.